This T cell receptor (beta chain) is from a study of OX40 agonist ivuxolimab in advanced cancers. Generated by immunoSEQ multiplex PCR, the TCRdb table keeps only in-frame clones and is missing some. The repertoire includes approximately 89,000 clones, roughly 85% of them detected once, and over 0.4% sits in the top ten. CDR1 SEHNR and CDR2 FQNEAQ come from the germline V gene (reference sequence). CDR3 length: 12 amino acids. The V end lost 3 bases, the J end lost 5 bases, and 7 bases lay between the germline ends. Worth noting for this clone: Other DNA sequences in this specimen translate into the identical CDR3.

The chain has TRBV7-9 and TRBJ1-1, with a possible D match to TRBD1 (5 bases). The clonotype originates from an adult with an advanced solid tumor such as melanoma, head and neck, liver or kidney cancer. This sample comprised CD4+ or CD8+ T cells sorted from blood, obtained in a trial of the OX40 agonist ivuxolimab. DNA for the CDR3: TGTGCCAGCAGCTTGAGGGGAACTGAAGCTTTCTTT. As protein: CASSLRGTEAFF.